This T cell receptor beta chain stems from a study of blood T cell repertoires in COVID-19. Study in general: Samples representing acute and convalescent COVID-19 were sourced from the United States, Italy and Spain. From T cells, B-cell-depleted T cells, or PBMCs came the material, which was cDNA or gDNA.

V trimming: 4 bases; J trimming: 4 bases; junction bases outside the gene matches: 2. This CDR3 comprises 14 residues. CDR1 is MDHEN, CDR2 SYDVKM, per germline. Source study methods: Reference gene primer amplification gave nucleated cell count estimates. Clones were sequenced by immunoSEQ multiplex PCR, and TCRdb holds only the in-frame ones, with some missing. That table gives V, J and clone size, and the DNA gave D and trimming. The data contain more than 85,000 clones, 80% to 85% of them seen just once; the ten biggest clones take up about 40%. Only a few counts were recorded for this clone. Sequencing was done on a sample of peripheral blood. The sequence was obtained from a man aged 80 or over with acute or convalescent COVID-19. The V call is TRBV28, the J call TRBJ1-5, with 9 bases matching TRBD1. CDR3 bases: TGTGCCAGCAGTTCAGGACAGGGGAATCAGCCCCAGCATTTT. Encoded protein: CASSSGQGNQPQHF.